These 30 T cell receptor beta chains originate from one sample sequenced in a study of preoperative IRX-2 immunotherapy in early breast cancer. TCRdb keeps only in-frame clones here, not all; method: immunoSEQ multiplex PCR. The sample has around 30,000 clones, 82% seen once. This sample's treatment: preoperative locoregional IRX-2 cytokine immunotherapy. Sampling was performed from a patient treated with IRX-2 immunotherapy. These receptors were collected from a human donor with breast cancer.

The gene calls are TRBV4-1 and TRBJ1-2; D remains unclear. Trimming took 4 bases from V and 3 from J, leaving 18 bases between them. Per germline, CDR1 MGHRA and CDR2 YSYEKL. This CDR3 is built from 16 residues. In DNA form, the CDR3 reads TGCGCCAGCAGCCGAGGGCCGAGGGATTCTGACTATGGCTACACCTTC. Residues: CASSRGPRDSDYGYTF.

J is TRBJ1-1 and V is TRBV6-8; possible D gene TRBD1, 6 bases. V lost 2 bases and J lost 2, with 12 bases in between. The length of the CDR3 is 15 residues. Per germline, CDR1 MNHGY and CDR2 SAAAGT. The CDR3 region has the DNA TGTGCCAGCAGTTACCGCGGGACAACAAACACTGAAGCTTTCTTT. It translates to CASSYRGTTNTEAFF.

The chain carries TRBV6-8 and TRBJ1-1; no clear D. Germline V CDR1 and CDR2: MNHGY, SAAAGT. Trimming removed 5 bases from V and 3 bases from J, with 16 bases in between. This CDR3 contains 15 residues. CDR3 bases: TGTGCCAGCAGTGCCCGACCGAACCCATACACTGAAGCTTTCTTT. This encodes CASSARPNPYTEAFF.

The chain employs TRBV19 and TRBJ2-2; 8 nucleotides match TRBD2. After removal of 8 bases from V and 4 bases from J, the junction contained 6 bases not matched to a gene. This CDR3 region has 14 residues. Germline-derived CDR1 and CDR2 are LNHDA and SQIVND (reference sequence). The DNA of the CDR3 is TGTGCCAGTCGGCGGGGGGCGGGCACCGGGGAGCTGTTTTTT. It codes for CASRRGAGTGELFF.

The chain has TRBV19 and TRBJ1-1, with D possibly being TRBD1 (5 bases). Trimming removed 7 bases from V and 2 bases from J, with 11 bases in between. The CDR3 sequence is 13 residues long. The germline CDR1 and CDR2 sequences are LNHDA and SQIVND (reference sequence). The DNA for the CDR3 is TGTGCCAGTAAGACAGATTTTAACACTGAAGCTTTCTTT. Translated, it gives CASKTDFNTEAFF.

This clone has just a few counts. V is TRBV6-8 and J is TRBJ2-7; perhaps TRBD2 as D (5 bases). This CDR3 has 13 amino acids. Germline V lookup: CDR1 MNHGY, CDR2 SAAAGT. Trimming stripped 5 bases from V and 4 bases from J, with 12 bases between. The CDR3 DNA reads as TGTGCCAGCAGTCCACCGGGGTTATACGAGCAGTACTTC. This sequence encodes CASSPPGLYEQYF.

The chain employs TRBV18 and TRBJ2-4; TRBD1 aligns across 9 bases. In germline, CDR1 is KGHSH, CDR2 LQKENI. The CDR3 is made up of 14 amino acids. V gave up 3 bases and J gave up 6 bases; unmatched junction bases: 3. This CDR3 is CASSPGTGRNIQYF. For the CDR3, the DNA is TGTGCCAGCTCACCCGGGACAGGGCGAAACATTCAGTACTTC.

V usage is TRBV11-3 and J usage is TRBJ1-1; TRBD1 matches at 9 bases. V lost 5 bases to trimming and J lost 6 bases; unmatched junction nucleotides: 10. Germline V CDR1 and CDR2: SGHNT, YENEEA. The CDR3 is 15 amino acids. CDR3: CASSTTGGAGSEAFF. CDR3 nucleotides: TGTGCCAGCAGCACCACAGGGGGCGCTGGGTCTGAAGCTTTCTTT.

This clone was observed a few times. CDR3 sequence (DNA): TGCGCCAGCAGCTTGCCGTGGGGGGTGAGCACAGATACGCAGTATTTT. Protein sequence: CASSLPWGVSTDTQYF. The rearrangement links TRBV5-1 to TRBJ2-3; D might be TRBD2 (6 bases). Germline CDR1 reads SGHRS; CDR2 reads YFSETQ. The CDR3 covers 16 residues. The V gene lost 1 base and the J gene lost 0 bases, with 12 bases spanning the gap.

The chain has TRBV7-1 and TRBJ2-1; D unclear. TRBV7-1 is known as an ORF, though its function is uncertain. This CDR3 contains 14 residues. V lost 4 bases and J lost 6, with 13 bases in between. CDR3 protein: CASSLVLSSNEQFF. The CDR3 DNA is TGTGCCAGCAGCTTAGTGCTTAGCAGCAATGAGCAGTTCTTC.

Details on this clone: One end of the junction fails to match germline, which may point to a read error. This chain connects TRBV6-8 to TRBJ2-7, with a possible D match to TRBD1 (5 bases). The V gene's germline CDR1 is MNHGY and CDR2 SAAAGT. This CDR3 spans 13 amino acids. CDR3 region: CASSYRQLVPPNF. The CDR3 DNA follows: TGTGCCAGCAGTTACCGACAGCTCGTTCCTCCGAATTTC.

This rearrangement joins TRBV28 to TRBJ1-2; 10 bases align to TRBD1. The CDR3 is 15 amino acids. Germline V gene data show CDR1 as MDHEN and CDR2 as SYDVKM. V dropped 0 bases and J dropped 8; count of bases not matched to a gene: 6. CDR3 sequence reads: CASSLWDRGTQGYTF. Written as DNA, the CDR3 is TGTGCCAGCAGTTTATGGGACAGGGGGACGCAGGGCTACACCTTC.

This chain joins TRBV7-1 and TRBJ2-1; the D gene is possibly TRBD2 (5 bases). TRBV7-1 is an ORF for which the function is uncertain. Between the trimmed V and J ends, which lost 5 bases and 4 bases, there was a span of 24 bases. The CDR3 consists of 18 residues. The chain's CDR3 is CASSKNPPSRLPYNEQFF. The CDR3 DNA sequence: TGTGCCAGCAGCAAAAACCCCCCTAGCAGATTACCGTACAATGAGCAGTTCTTC.

This chain connects TRBV19 to TRBJ2-7; no definite D call. Germline assignment: CDR1 LNHDA and CDR2 SQIVND (reference sequence). The V end lost 5 bases, the J end lost 0 bases, and 11 bases lay between the germline ends. There are 14 residues in the CDR3. As DNA, the CDR3 is TGTGCCAGTAGTGCTCAGGCACTCTCCTACGAGCAGTACTTC. Its translation is CASSAQALSYEQYF.

V and J are TRBV29-1 and TRBJ2-1, with TRBD2 identical over 8 bases. V shed 4 bases, J shed 6 bases, and the junction held 11 bases outside the gene matches. The CDR3 is 15 amino acids. Germline-derived CDR1 and CDR2 are SQVTM and ANQGSEA. The CDR3 bases are TGCAGCGTTGCCTTCCGCTTCGGGGGGGCCAATGAGCAGTTCTTC. Its translation: CSVAFRFGGANEQFF.

The chain recombines TRBV23-1 with TRBJ2-7; no clear D gene. TRBV23-1 is classed as an ORF, of uncertain function. The V end was cut by 6 bases, the J end by 3 bases, with 15 bases between. The CDR3 length is 14 residues. This CDR3 is CASSQASGDYEQYF. The CDR3 DNA reads as TGCGCCAGCAGCCAAGCATCCGGTGACTACGAGCAGTACTTC.

The gene calls are TRBV19 and TRBJ1-2; D perhaps matches TRBD1 (5 bases). From germline, CDR1 is LNHDA and CDR2 SQIVND (reference sequence). The CDR3 consists of 15 residues. V lost 3 bases and J 4 bases, leaving 15 bases between the germline ends. Here the CDR3 DNA reads TGTGCCAGTAGTATTAGCCACGGGGCGCTCTATGGCTACACCTTC. Amino acids: CASSISHGALYGYTF.

The CDR3 DNA reads TGTGCCAGCAGCCAGTGGGGCAGGGAGGGGGATGGCTACACCTTC. Translating gives CASSQWGREGDGYTF. The chain carries TRBV7-6 and TRBJ1-2; D may be TRBD1 (6 bases). This CDR3 has 15 amino acids. Germline assignment: CDR1 SGHVS and CDR2 FNYEAQ. V dropped 5 bases and J dropped 6 bases, with 19 bases sitting between them.

The J gene is TRBJ2-1, the V gene TRBV30; D not resolved. V lost 5 bases to trimming and J lost 4 bases, with 12 bases between them. In germline, CDR1 is GTSNPN, CDR2 SVGIG (reference sequence). The CDR3 contains 13 residues. CDR3 sequence: CAWSASAYNEQFF. The CDR3 region has the DNA TGTGCCTGGTCGGCAAGCGCTTACAATGAGCAGTTCTTC.

The chain is built from TRBV6-8 and TRBJ1-5, with unresolved D. Germline V gene sequence: CDR1 MNHGY, CDR2 SAAAGT. With 4 bases removed from V and 3 bases from J, the gap between germline ends came to 16 bases. The length of the CDR3 is 16 residues. CDR3 protein: CASSFPSPDTNQPQHF. CDR3 nucleotide sequence: TGTGCCAGCAGTTTCCCGAGTCCCGATACCAATCAGCCCCAGCATTTT.

The V gene is TRBV6-8, the J gene TRBJ2-3, with D possibly matching TRBD2 (5 bases). The CDR3 is 13 amino acids. V was pared by 2 bases and J by 8 bases, with 11 bases between. CDR1 is MNHGY, CDR2 SAAAGT, per germline. CDR3 in DNA: TGTGCCAGCAGTTACGAGGGTGGGCGTACGCAGTATTTT. Residues: CASSYEGGRTQYF.

The gene calls are TRBV28 and TRBJ2-7, with 7 bases fitting TRBD2. This CDR3 spans 15 amino acids. Germline CDR1 reads MDHEN; CDR2 reads SYDVKM. The V segment lost 9 bases and the J segment 0 bases; nucleotides outside the gene matches: 11. CDR3: CASSSGGGYSYEQYF. The CDR3 coding sequence is TGTGCCAGTTCCTCTGGGGGAGGGTACTCCTACGAGCAGTACTTC.

The chain couples TRBV28 to TRBJ2-3; 7 bases are a match to TRBD2. This CDR3 spans 14 amino acids. V dropped 7 bases and J dropped 0; count of bases not matched to a gene: 4. Germline CDR1 and CDR2: MDHEN and SYDVKM. The CDR3 coding sequence is TGTGCCAGCACCCCGGGGGGAAGCACAGATACGCAGTATTTT. Translating gives CASTPGGSTDTQYF.

The genes are TRBV11-3 and TRBJ1-2; D is perhaps TRBD1 (6 bases). The CDR3 spans 15 residues. V dropped 6 bases and J dropped 6 bases, with 20 bases sitting between them. CDR1 and CDR2 (germline): SGHNT, YENEEA. The CDR3: CASSSLGGGFDGYTF. CDR3 in DNA: TGTGCCAGCAGTTCACTCGGAGGGGGGTTCGATGGCTACACCTTC.

Concerning this clone itself: The junction does not match germline at one end; this may be a read error. This chain joins TRBV6-8 and TRBJ2-2, with 11 bases aligning to TRBD1. CDR1 and CDR2 from the germline V gene are MNHGY and SAAAGT. The CDR3 is 16 amino acids. The CDR3 DNA reads as TGTGCCATCAGTTCCGGGACAGGGGGGAACACCGGGGAGCTGTTTTTT. The encoded protein is CAISSGTGGNTGELFF.

V gene TRBV19 combines with J gene TRBJ1-5, with D perhaps matching TRBD1 (5 bases). The germline V gene encodes CDR1 LNHDA and CDR2 SQIVND (reference sequence). There are 13 residues in the CDR3. Trimming stripped 8 bases from V and 4 bases from J, with 12 bases between. CDR3 sequence reads: CASAGTDNQPQHF. For the CDR3, the DNA is TGTGCCAGTGCTGGGACGGATAATCAGCCCCAGCATTTT.

The chain recombines TRBV6-8 with TRBJ2-1; 7 bases are shared with TRBD2. The germline V gene encodes CDR1 MNHGY and CDR2 SAAAGT. The CDR3 covers 15 residues. J was trimmed by 9 bases and V by 6 bases; bases with no gene match: 14. The CDR3 nucleotides read TGTGCCAGCAGGAAGCGGGACTCCCCCTTTCTTGAGCAGTTCTTC. Encoded protein: CASRKRDSPFLEQFF.

The CDR3 reads CASSERGRMTGELFF. The CDR3 nucleotides read TGTGCCAGCAGTGAACGCGGGAGAATGACCGGGGAGCTGTTTTTT. V gene TRBV9 combines with J gene TRBJ2-2, with TRBD2 identical over 7 bases. V shed 5 bases, J shed 5 bases, and the junction held 9 bases outside the gene matches. CDR3 length: 15 amino acids. Looked up from germline, CDR1 is SGDLS and CDR2 is YYNGEE.

The J gene is TRBJ1-1, the V gene TRBV28; D gene uncertain. The CDR3 covers 16 residues. Germline-derived CDR1 and CDR2 are MDHEN and SYDVKM. V lost 3 bases and J lost 1, with 15 bases in between. CDR3 loop: CASSFYYGLSNTEAFF. In DNA, the CDR3 is TGTGCCAGCAGTTTTTACTACGGCCTCTCGAACACTGAAGCTTTCTTT.

This chain links TRBV19 with TRBJ2-5; D not certain. The CDR3 covers 13 residues. Trimming left V 6 bases short and J 0 bases short, with 8 bases between. CDR1 LNHDA and CDR2 SQIVND come from the germline V gene (reference sequence). The CDR3 DNA follows: TGTGCCAGTAGCCAAGATAACCAAGAGACCCAGTACTTC. It is translated as CASSQDNQETQYF.